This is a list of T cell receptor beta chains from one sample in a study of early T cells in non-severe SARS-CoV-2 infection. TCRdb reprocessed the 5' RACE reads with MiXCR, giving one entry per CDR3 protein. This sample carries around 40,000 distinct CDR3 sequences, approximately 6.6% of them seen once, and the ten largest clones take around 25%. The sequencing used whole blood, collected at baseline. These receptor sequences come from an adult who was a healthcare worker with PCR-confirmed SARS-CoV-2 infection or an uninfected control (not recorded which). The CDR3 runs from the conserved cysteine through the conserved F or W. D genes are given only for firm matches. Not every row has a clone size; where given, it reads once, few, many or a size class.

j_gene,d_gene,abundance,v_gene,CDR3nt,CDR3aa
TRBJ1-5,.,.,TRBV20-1,TGCAGTGCTACCCGGGGAGGGGATCTTAGCAATCAGCCCCAGCATTTT,CSATRGGDLSNQPQHF
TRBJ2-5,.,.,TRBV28,TGTGCCAGCAGCCCACGAGAGACCCAGTACTTC,CASSPRETQYF
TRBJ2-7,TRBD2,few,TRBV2,TGTGCCAGCAGTCACCCTGGACTAGCGGGAGCCGAGCAGTACTTC,CASSHPGLAGAEQYF
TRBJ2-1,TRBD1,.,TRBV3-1,TGTGCCAGCAGCCGCCCGGGACAGGGCCCCTACAATGAGCAGTTCTTC,CASSRPGQGPYNEQFF
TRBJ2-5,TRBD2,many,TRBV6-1,TGTGCCAGCACCGAACAAGGCGCTAGCGGGATACAAGAGACCCAGTACTTC,CASTEQGASGIQETQYF
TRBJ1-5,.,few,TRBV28,TGTGCCAGCAGTTTAATGAATAGCAATCAGCCCCAGCATTTT,CASSLMNSNQPQHF
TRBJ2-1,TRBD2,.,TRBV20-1,TGCAGTGCTGGAAGACTAGCGGGAGGTTACAATGAGCAGTTCTTC,CSAGRLAGGYNEQFF
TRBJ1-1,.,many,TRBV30,TGTGCCTGGAGTTGGACAACGAAAGCTTTCTTT,CAWSWTTKAFF
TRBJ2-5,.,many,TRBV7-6,TGTGCCAGCGCGTCCCAAGAGACCCAGTACTTC,CASASQETQYF
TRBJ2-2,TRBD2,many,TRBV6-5,TGTGCCAGCAGTTACTCGGAACTAGCGGGAGTCGGAGACACCGGGGAGCTGTTTTTT,CASSYSELAGVGDTGELFF
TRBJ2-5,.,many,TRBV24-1,TGTGCCACCAGTGACCGAGGGTACCAGACCCAGTACTTC,CATSDRGYQTQYF
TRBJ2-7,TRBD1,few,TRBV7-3,TGTGCCAGCAGCTTAACGATCGGGGACAGATACGAGCAGTACTTC,CASSLTIGDRYEQYF
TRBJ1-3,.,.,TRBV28,TGTGCCAGCAGTTTACAGAGCTCTGGAAACACCATATATTTT,CASSLQSSGNTIYF
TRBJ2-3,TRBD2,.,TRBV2,TGTGCCAGCAGGGCAACGACTAGCGGGCAAACAGATACGCAGTATTTT,CASRATTSGQTDTQYF
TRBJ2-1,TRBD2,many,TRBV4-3,TGCGCCAGCAGCCTAACCCTAGCGGGCGCCTACAATGAGCAGTTCTTC,CASSLTLAGAYNEQFF
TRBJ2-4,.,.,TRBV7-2,TGTGCCAGCAGCTTTCGTGGAGCCAAAAACATTCAGTACTTC,CASSFRGAKNIQYF
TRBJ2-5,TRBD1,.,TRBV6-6,TGTGCCAGCAGAACTGGGAGACAGGGGGAGACCCAGTACTTC,CASRTGRQGETQYF
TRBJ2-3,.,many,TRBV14,TGTGCCAGCAGCGTCAGGGTCGTGACAGATACGCAGTATTTT,CASSVRVVTDTQYF
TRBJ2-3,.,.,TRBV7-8,TGTGCCAGCAGCCGGGGGACTAGCACAGATACGCAGTATTTT,CASSRGTSTDTQYF
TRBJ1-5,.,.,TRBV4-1,TGCGCCAGCAGCCAAGATTCAGTTAGCAATCAGCCCCAGCATTTT,CASSQDSVSNQPQHF
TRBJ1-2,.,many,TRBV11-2,TGTGCCAGCAGCCGAAATGGAGGGGAGATTGTTGGCTACACCTTC,CASSRNGGEIVGYTF
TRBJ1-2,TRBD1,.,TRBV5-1,TGCGCCAGCAGCTGGGGGACAGGACCACCTTATGGCTACACCTTC,CASSWGTGPPYGYTF
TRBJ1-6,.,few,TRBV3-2,TGTGCCAGCAGCCAAGTTTTCAGGGGATCACCCCTCCACTTT,CASSQVFRGSPLHF
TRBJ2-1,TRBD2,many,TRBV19,TGTGCCAGTAGTATTCAGCTAGCGGAGTACAATGAGCAGTTCTTC,CASSIQLAEYNEQFF
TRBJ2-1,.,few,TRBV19,TGTGCCAGTAGTATCAGCAACAATGAGCAGTTCTTC,CASSISNNEQFF
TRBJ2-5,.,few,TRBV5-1,TGCGCCAGCAGTCGCTCTACAGCGTACCAAGAGACCCAGTACTTC,CASSRSTAYQETQYF